This T cell receptor (beta chain) was captured in a study of radiotherapy plus CTLA-4 blockade in lung cancer. Study-wide background: Objective response rate was 18%; disease control rate, approximately 33%.

Patients had chemo-refractory metastatic non-small-cell lung cancer and received focal radiation plus CTLA-4 blockade that used ipilimumab. Study-wide results and caveats: Radiotherapy plus ipilimumab was followed by expansion in blood of tumor-derived TCR clones. Interferon-beta, together with early blood T cell clone dynamics, reportedly best predicted response.

A word on this clone: The antigen is undetermined.

CDR1 and CDR2 from the germline V gene are SNHLY and FYNNEI. The CDR3 runs to 14 residues. The junction had 8 bases not matched to a gene; V was cut back by 6 bases and J by 4 bases. Clones were sequenced by immunoSEQ multiplex PCR, and TCRdb holds only the in-frame ones, with some missing. The sample gives some 110,000 clones, over 80% of which show up once; over 6% is in the top ten. The chain has TRBV2 and TRBJ1-2; 7 bases agree with TRBD1. This clonotype was sampled from a human donor with non-small cell lung cancer that progressed on radiotherapy plus ipilimumab. The sequencing used peripheral blood, collected from a patient treated with radiotherapy plus ipilimumab. CDR3 in amino acids: CASRGSQGTYGYTF. In DNA form, the CDR3 reads TGTGCCAGCAGGGGCTCACAGGGGACCTATGGCTACACCTTC.